This T cell receptor (beta chain) was observed in a study of T-cell reconstitution after alpha-beta-depleted transplantation in children. The CDR3 runs to 15 residues. V was cut by 6 bases and J by 1 base, with 14 bases left in between. Germline loops: CDR1 SGHRS, CDR2 YFSETQ. A TCRbeta library incorporating unique molecular identifiers was prepared. TCRdb processed the PCR reads anew with MiXCR; each CDR3 protein has one entry. Of 190,000 or so distinct CDR3 sequences detected, less than 8% appear once; the ten largest clones hold 3% to 3.5%. This clonotype was recorded at least ten times. The chain is built from TRBV5-1 and TRBJ2-4; tentative D call: TRBD1 (6 bases). This TCR was recovered from a human donor who donated a stem cell graft to a child with Wiskott-Aldrich syndrome. This specimen was PBMCs from the stem cell graft donor, taken from the stem cell graft. CDR3: CASTSGGSAKNIQYF. The CDR3, as DNA: TGCGCCAGCACTAGTGGGGGCAGTGCCAAAAACATTCAGTACTTC.